Below, one T cell receptor (beta chain) is given with its context. Its antigen is unidentified. These data belong to a study of T cell repertoires in cytomegalovirus infection. Study overall: The public TCR beta signatures pointed to both CMV infection and matching HLA type. Study-wide points: The study identified carriers of CMV plus the relevant HLA from cumulative public TCR beta family frequency. What dominated the ex vivo response were HLA-C-restricted CMV-specific TCR beta clonotypes.

The CDR3 contains 15 residues. The germline CDR1 and CDR2 sequences are SEHNR and FQNEAQ (reference sequence). The V end was cut by 6 bases, the J end by 2 bases, with 17 bases between. MiXCR, applied by TCRdb to the reads, yields one record per CDR3 protein. The sample contains 450,000 to 550,000 distinct CDR3 sequences, about 42% of which appear only once. V usage is TRBV7-9 and J usage is TRBJ2-7, with D perhaps TRBD1 (6 bases). The sequences come from cultured PBMCs, collected from culture after CMV antigen stimulation. This TCR was sampled from a human donor in good health (CMV status not recorded). Some clones in this sample may be carry-over from other donors' samples. CDR3 amino acids: CASRQGTDLTYEQYF. CDR3 nucleotides: TGTGCCAGCAGGCAGGGGACGGACCTTACCTACGAGCAGTACTTC.